This TCR beta chain emerged from a study of T cells of healthy individuals (dated by TCRdb to between 2018 and 2020). From cysteine to phenylalanine, the CDR3 is 16 amino acids long. The entry retains the CDR3 DNA only, 48 bases that are in frame from base 1. Based on the germline V gene (reference sequence), the CDR1 and CDR2 sequences are SEHNR and FQNEAQ. V ends up 2 bases short and J 5 bases short, with an unmatched junction base count of 7. This clonotype has just a few counts. Its antigen is not yet known. No base qualities exist here, and no much larger clone lies one base off it. Libraries came from 5' RACE. Sequencing used an Illumina MiSeq. TCRdb cleaned the public reads at Q25 with fastp, built clones with MiXCR and kept in-frame beta chains. Rows matching on CDR3 protein sequence are summarized as one entry with the most common DNA and genes. The sample table holds nearly 100,000 distinct CDR3 sequences, of which around 17% were seen once. Approximately 5.7% of the sample rests with the top ten.

The sequence joins TRBV7-9 to TRBJ2-5; 11 bases in the middle match TRBD2. This receptor was identified in a human donor in good health. The DNA sequence reads TGTGCCAGCAGCTTACTAGCGGGGGGCTTCTGGGAGACCCAGTACTTC. Translated, it reads CASSLLAGGFWETQYF.